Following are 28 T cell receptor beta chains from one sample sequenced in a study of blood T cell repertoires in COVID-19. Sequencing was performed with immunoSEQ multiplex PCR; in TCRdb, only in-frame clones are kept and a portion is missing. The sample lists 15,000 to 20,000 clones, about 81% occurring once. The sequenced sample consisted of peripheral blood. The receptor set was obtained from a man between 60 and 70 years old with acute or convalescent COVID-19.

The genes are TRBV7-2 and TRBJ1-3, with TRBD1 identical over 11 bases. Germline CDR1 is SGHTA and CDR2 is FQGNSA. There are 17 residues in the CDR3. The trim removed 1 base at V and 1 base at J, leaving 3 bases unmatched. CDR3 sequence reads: CASSLEGTGGSGNTIYF. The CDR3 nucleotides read TGTGCCAGCAGCTTAGAAGGGACAGGGGGATCTGGAAACACCATATATTTT.

The DNA of the CDR3 is TGCGCCAGCAGCCCTAAGGGACAGAAGTCCTTGTCCGCTGAAGCTTTCTTT. Amino acids: CASSPKGQKSLSAEAFF. V usage is TRBV5-1 and J usage is TRBJ1-1, with TRBD1 matching over 7 bases. The CDR3 is 17 residues long. Germline V gene data show CDR1 as SGHRS and CDR2 as YFSETQ. V lost 4 bases to trimming and J lost 6 bases; unmatched junction nucleotides: 18. The full variable domain, with the rest looked up from reference TRBV5-1 and TRBJ1-1, is KAGVTQTPRYLIKTRGQQVTLSCSPISGHRSVSWYQQTPGQGLQFLFEYFSETQRNKGNFPGRFSGRQFSNSRSEMNVSTLELGDSALYLCASSPKGQKSLSAEAFFGQGTRLTVV.

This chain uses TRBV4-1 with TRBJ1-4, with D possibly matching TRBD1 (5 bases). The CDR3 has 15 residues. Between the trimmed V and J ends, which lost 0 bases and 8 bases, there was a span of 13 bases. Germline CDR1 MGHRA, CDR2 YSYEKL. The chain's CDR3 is CASSQDGGVWEKLFF. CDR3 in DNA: TGCGCCAGCAGCCAAGATGGAGGGGTTTGGGAAAAACTGTTTTTT.

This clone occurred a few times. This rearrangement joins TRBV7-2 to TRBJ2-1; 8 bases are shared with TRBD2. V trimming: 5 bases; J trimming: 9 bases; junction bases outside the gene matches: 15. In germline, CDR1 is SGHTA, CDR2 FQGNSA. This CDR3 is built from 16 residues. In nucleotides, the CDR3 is TGTGCCAGCAGCGAAAGGCCAGCGGGGGTCTCCGGTGAGCAGTTCTTC. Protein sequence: CASSERPAGVSGEQFF.

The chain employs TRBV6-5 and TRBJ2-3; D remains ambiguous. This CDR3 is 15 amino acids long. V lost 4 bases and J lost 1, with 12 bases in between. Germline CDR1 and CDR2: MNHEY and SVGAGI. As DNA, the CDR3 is TGTGCCAGCAGTTCTGGGCCTGCCCGCACAGATACGCAGTATTTT. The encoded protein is CASSSGPARTDTQYF.

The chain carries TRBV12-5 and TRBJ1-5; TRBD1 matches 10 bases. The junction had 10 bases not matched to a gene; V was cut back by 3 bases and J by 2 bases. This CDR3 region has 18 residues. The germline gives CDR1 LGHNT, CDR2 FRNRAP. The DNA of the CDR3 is TGTGCTAGTGGTTTCAACCCGGGACAGGGGATAGGCAATCAGCCCCAGCATTTT. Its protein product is CASGFNPGQGIGNQPQHF.

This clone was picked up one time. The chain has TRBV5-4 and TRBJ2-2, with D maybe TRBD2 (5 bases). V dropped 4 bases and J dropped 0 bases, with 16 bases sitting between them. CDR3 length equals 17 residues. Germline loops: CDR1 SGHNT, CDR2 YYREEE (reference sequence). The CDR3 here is CASSRTRTETNTGELFF. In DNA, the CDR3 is TGTGCCAGCAGCCGGACTCGGACGGAAACGAACACCGGGGAGCTGTTTTTT.

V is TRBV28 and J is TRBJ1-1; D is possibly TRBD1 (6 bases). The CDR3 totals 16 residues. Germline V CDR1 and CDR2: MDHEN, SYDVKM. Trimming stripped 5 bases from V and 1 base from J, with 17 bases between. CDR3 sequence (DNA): TGTGCCAGCAGTGTCGGGGGGCTTGGGGAGAACACTGAAGCTTTCTTT. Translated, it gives CASSVGGLGENTEAFF.

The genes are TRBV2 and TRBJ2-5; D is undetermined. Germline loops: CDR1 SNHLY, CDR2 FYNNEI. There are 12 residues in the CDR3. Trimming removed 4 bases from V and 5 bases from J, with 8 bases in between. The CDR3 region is CASSAIQETQYF. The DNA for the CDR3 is TGTGCCAGCAGTGCAATTCAGGAGACCCAGTACTTC.

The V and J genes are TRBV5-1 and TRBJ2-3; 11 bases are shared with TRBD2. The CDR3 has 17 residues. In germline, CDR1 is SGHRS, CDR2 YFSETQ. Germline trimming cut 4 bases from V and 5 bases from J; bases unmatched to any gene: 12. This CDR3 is CASSAQFSGGVVDTQYF. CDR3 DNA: TGCGCCAGCAGCGCCCAGTTTAGCGGGGGGGTCGTAGATACGCAGTATTTT.

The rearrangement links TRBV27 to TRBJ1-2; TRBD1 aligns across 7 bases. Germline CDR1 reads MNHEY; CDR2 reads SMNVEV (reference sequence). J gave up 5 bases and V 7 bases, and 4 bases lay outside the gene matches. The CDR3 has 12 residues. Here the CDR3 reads CASTGQKYGYTF. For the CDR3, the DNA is TGTGCCAGCACGGGACAGAAATATGGCTACACCTTC.

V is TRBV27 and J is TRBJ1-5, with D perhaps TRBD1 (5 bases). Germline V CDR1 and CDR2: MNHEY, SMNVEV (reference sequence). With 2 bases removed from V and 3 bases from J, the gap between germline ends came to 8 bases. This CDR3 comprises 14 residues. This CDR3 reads CASSLGATNQPQHF. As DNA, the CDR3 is TGTGCCAGCAGTTTAGGGGCCACCAATCAGCCCCAGCATTTT.

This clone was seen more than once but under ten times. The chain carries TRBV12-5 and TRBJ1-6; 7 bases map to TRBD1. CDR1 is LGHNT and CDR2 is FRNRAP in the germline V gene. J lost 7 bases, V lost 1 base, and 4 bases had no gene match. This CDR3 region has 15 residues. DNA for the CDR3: TGTGCTAGTGGTTTGGGACAGGGTTCGAATTCACCCCTCCACTTT. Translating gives CASGLGQGSNSPLHF.

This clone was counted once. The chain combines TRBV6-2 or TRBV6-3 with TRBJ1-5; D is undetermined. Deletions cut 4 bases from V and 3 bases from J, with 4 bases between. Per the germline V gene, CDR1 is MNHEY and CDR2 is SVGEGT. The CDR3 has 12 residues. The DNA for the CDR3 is TGTGCCAGCAGTTCTTTCAATCAGCCCCAGCATTTT. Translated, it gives CASSSFNQPQHF.

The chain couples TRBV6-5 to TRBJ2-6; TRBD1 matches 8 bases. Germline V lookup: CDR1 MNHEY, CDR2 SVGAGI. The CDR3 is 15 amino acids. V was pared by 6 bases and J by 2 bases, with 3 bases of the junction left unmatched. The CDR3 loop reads CASSKQGAGANVLTF. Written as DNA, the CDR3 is TGTGCCAGCAGCAAACAGGGGGCTGGGGCCAACGTCCTGACTTTC.

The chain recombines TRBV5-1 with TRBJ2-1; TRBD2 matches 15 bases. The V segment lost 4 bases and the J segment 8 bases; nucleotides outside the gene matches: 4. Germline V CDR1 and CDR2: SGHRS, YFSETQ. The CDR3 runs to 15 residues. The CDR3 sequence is CASSPGLAGGYEQFF. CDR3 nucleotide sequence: TGCGCCAGCAGCCCGGGACTAGCGGGGGGCTATGAGCAGTTCTTC.

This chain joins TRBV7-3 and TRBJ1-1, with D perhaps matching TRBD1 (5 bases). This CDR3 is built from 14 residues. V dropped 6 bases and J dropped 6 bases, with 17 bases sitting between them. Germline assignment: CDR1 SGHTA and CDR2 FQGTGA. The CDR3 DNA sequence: TGTGCCAGCAGACGTCGTACAGGATCGGCTGAAGCTTTCTTT. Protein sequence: CASRRRTGSAEAFF.

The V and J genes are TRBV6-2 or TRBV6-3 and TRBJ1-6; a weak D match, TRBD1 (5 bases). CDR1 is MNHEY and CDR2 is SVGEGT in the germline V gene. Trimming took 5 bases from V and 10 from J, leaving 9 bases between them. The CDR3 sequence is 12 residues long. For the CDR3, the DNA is TGTGCCAGCAGTCTACGGGGGTCACCCCTCCACTTT. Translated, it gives CASSLRGSPLHF.

DNA of the CDR3: TGTGCCAGCAGTTTAGTATTGGGAGTTGGGGCCAACGTCCTGACTTTC. Translation: CASSLVLGVGANVLTF. The chain employs TRBV6-5 and TRBJ2-6; possibly TRBD2 for D (5 bases). CDR1 and CDR2 from the germline V gene are MNHEY and SVGAGI. The CDR3 length is 16 residues. The V gene lost 4 bases and the J gene lost 3 bases, with 13 bases spanning the gap.

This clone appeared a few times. CDR3 loop: CASSARGGDADGYTF. CDR3 DNA sequence: TGTGCCAGCAGCGCTAGGGGAGGGGACGCGGATGGCTACACCTTC. The V call is TRBV7-3, the J call TRBJ1-2, with D perhaps TRBD1 (5 bases). The CDR3 sequence is 15 residues long. The germline V gene encodes CDR1 SGHTA and CDR2 FQGTGA. Trimming pared 5 bases from V and 6 bases from J, leaving 19 bases between.

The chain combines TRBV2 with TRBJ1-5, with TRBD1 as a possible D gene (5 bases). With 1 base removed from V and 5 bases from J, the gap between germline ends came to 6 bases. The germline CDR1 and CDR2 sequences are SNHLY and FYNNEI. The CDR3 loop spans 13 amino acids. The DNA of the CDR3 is TGTGCCAGCAGTGAAGGCAGGGATCAGCCCCAGCATTTT. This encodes CASSEGRDQPQHF.

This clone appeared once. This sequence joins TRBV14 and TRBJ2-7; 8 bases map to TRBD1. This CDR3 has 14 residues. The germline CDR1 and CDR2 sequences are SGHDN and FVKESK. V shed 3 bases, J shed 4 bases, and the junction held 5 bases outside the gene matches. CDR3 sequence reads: CASSQGQVLYEQYF. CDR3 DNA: TGTGCCAGCAGCCAGGGACAGGTGCTTTACGAGCAGTACTTC.

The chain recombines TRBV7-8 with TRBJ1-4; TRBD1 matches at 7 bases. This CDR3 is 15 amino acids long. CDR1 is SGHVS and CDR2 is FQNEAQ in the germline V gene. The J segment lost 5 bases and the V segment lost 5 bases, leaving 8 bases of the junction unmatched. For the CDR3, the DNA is TGTGCCAGCAGCGGCCGACAGGGATTAAATGAAAAACTGTTTTTT. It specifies CASSGRQGLNEKLFF. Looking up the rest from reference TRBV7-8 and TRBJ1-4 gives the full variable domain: GAGVSQSPRYKVAKRGQDVALRCDPISGHVSLFWYQQALGQGPEFLTYFQNEAQLDKSGLPSDRFFAERPEGSVSTLKIQRTQQEDSAVYLCASSGRQGLNEKLFFGSGTQLSVL.

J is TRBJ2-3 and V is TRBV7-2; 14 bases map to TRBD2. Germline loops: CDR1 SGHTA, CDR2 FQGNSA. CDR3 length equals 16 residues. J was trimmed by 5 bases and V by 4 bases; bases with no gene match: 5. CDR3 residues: CASSSRTSGGRDTQYF. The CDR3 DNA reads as TGTGCCAGCAGCTCCCGGACTAGCGGGGGGAGAGATACGCAGTATTTT.

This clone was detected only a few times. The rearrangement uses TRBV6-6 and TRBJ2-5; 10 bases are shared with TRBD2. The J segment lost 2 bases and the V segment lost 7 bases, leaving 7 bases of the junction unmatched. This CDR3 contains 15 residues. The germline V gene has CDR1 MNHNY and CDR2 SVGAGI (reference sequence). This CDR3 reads CASKSAGGAQETQYF. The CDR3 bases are TGTGCCAGCAAGTCAGCGGGGGGGGCGCAAGAGACCCAGTACTTC.

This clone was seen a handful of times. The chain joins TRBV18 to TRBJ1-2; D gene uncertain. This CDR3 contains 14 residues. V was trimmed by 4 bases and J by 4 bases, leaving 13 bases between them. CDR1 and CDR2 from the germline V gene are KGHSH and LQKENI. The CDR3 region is CASSQPLTLYGYTF. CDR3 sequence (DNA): TGTGCCAGCTCACAGCCACTTACCCTCTATGGCTACACCTTC.

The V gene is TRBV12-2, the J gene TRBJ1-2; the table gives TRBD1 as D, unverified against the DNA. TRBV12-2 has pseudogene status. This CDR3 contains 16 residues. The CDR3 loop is CASRLAPKCHTHGYTF. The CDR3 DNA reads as TGTGCAAGTCGCTTAGCGCCCAAATGTCACACACATGGCTACACCTTC.

The CDR3 DNA reads as TGTGCCAGCAGCCAGGGGACAGAATATAATTCACCCCTCCACTTT. This sequence encodes CASSQGTEYNSPLHF. The chain has TRBV27 and TRBJ1-6; TRBD1 matches 7 bases. V shed 6 bases and J 4 bases; nucleotides not matched to a gene: 6. The CDR3 is 15 amino acids. Per the germline V gene, CDR1 is MNHEY and CDR2 is SMNVEV (reference sequence).